Listed below are T cell receptor beta chains from one sample, sequenced in a study of T cells in localized non-small cell lung cancer. Only in-frame clones appear in the TCRdb table, and some are missing; sequencing was by immunoSEQ multiplex PCR. The table has tens of thousands of clones, 88% seen once. Here the sequenced sample was peripheral blood, taken before any cancer treatment. These receptor sequences come from a female donor older than 55 with stage I squamous cell lung carcinoma. The CDR3 runs from the conserved cysteine through the conserved F or W. The order of the fields is CDR3 protein, J gene, clone size, V gene. The listing skips clone size in some rows; elsewhere it reads once, few, many or a size class.

CASTPTQGRVNTGELFF TRBJ2-2 . TRBV19
CASSSGRGTVWTEAFF TRBJ1-1 . TRBV4-3
CASSLSLGEQYF TRBJ2-7 . TRBV7-9
CATGPGTSGRNEQFF TRBJ2-1 once TRBV12-5
CASSVSAGGGYEQYF TRBJ2-7 . TRBV9
CASSPGTSGGYEQYF TRBJ2-7 . TRBV7-3
CAWSEGLAGGEQFF TRBJ2-1 . TRBV30
CASSLRAGGPLETQYF TRBJ2-5 . TRBV7-8
CASSSQGVWEKLFF TRBJ1-4 . TRBV19
CASSGRQGGQETQYF TRBJ2-5 . TRBV25-1
CASSYYGAYEQYF TRBJ2-7 . TRBV5-1
CASSLEGTGVRETQYF TRBJ2-5 . TRBV7-2
CAWTPGPNQPQHF TRBJ1-5 . TRBV30
CASSPGSRVPYGYTF TRBJ1-2 . TRBV27
CAWSVIKNGPYEQYF TRBJ2-7 . TRBV30
CASSEEGPQPQHF TRBJ1-5 . TRBV25-1
CASSEGSGRAYKSYNEQFF TRBJ2-1 . TRBV2
CASSPRLTGDSYEQYF . once TRBV23-1
CASSWGGAQPPQHF TRBJ1-5 . TRBV11-3
CASSQDQFQESGNTIYF TRBJ1-3 . TRBV4-3
CASSYRGGVNIQYF TRBJ2-4 . TRBV5-6
CASSQDRVNTEAFF TRBJ1-1 . TRBV4-3
CASSQDRLASTDTQYF TRBJ2-3 once TRBV4-1
CASHPRRGSNYGYTF TRBJ1-2 . TRBV11-2
CASSQEPKGAGYGYTF TRBJ1-2 . TRBV4-3
CASSSQFDRATGELFF TRBJ2-2 . TRBV2
CSVTSGDRSSGTQYF TRBJ2-5 . TRBV29-1
CASSFDLMGQGSYEQYF TRBJ2-7 . TRBV12-1
CAWSPDRGSRFATQYF TRBJ2-5 . TRBV30
CASSPRRGRGETQYF TRBJ2-5 . TRBV7-2
CASSELGIEQYF TRBJ2-7 . TRBV6-1
CASSSSGVSADTQYF TRBJ2-3 . TRBV7-3
CASSPTGAGYEQYF TRBJ2-7 . TRBV18
CASISSNYGYTF TRBJ1-2 once TRBV6-6
CASSDTRGNWNEQFF TRBJ2-1 . TRBV18
CASSSPLTLGGELFF TRBJ2-2 few TRBV5-6
CASSISLANEQYF TRBJ2-7 . TRBV19
CASSRSGRGETQYF TRBJ2-5 . TRBV7-2
CAISESRPNGNTIYF TRBJ1-3 . TRBV10-3
CASSEYGGSVADTQYF TRBJ2-3 . TRBV6-1
CAWDPGRLANYGYTF TRBJ1-2 . TRBV30
CASSEAGPRLNQPQHF TRBJ1-5 once TRBV6-1
CASSVRQTDTEAFF TRBJ1-1 . TRBV9
CASSLARRTQYF TRBJ2-5 . TRBV11-2
CASSVSGLARNEQFF TRBJ2-1 . TRBV9
CASSDGGQWTYEQYF TRBJ2-7 . TRBV6-1
CASSPTENTIYF TRBJ1-3 . TRBV9
CASRGRGQTDTQYF TRBJ2-3 . TRBV19
CASSLEAGETDTQYF TRBJ2-3 . TRBV11-2
CASSPEKRPYGYTF TRBJ1-2 . TRBV18
CASSSRTSSTSTDTQYF TRBJ2-3 . TRBV11-3
CASRRGASPSTSYEQYF TRBJ2-7 . TRBV11-1
CASSAQGLNEQYF TRBJ2-7 once TRBV19
CASSPEGFSGNTIYF TRBJ1-3 . TRBV7-9
CASSLGQLAKNIQYF TRBJ2-4 once TRBV7-2
CASSQEGSSYSGNTIYF TRBJ1-3 . TRBV4-2
CASSLRETGGSPLHF TRBJ1-6 . TRBV7-6
CALTGRVEQYF TRBJ2-7 once TRBV2
CASSPKEGANYGYTF TRBJ1-2 . TRBV18